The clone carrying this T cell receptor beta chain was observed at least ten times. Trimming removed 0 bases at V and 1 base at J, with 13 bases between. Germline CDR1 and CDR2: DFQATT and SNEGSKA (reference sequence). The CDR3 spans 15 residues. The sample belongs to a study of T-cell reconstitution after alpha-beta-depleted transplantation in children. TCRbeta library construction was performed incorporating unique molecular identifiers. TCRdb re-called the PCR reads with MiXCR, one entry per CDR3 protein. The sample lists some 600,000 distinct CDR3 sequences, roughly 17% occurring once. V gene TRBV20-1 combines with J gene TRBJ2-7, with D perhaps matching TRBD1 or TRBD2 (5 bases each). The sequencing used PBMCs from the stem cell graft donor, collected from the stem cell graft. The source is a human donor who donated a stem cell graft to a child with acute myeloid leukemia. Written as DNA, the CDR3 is TGCAGTGCTAGAGATATGGGGACCGAATCCTACGAGCAGTACTTC. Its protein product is CSARDMGTESYEQYF.